This T cell receptor beta chain was identified during a study of human T cells and chemical hapten exposure. Overall study findings and caveats: Once DPC sensitization occurred, TCRs above 1 in 1000 frequency showed no change.

MiXCR, run by TCRdb on the RACE reads, gives a single entry per CDR3 protein. The sample consists of 250,000 or so distinct CDR3 sequences, roughly 8% of them appearing once. The time point here: pre-sensitization, week 0. As to treatment: therapeutic diphenylcyclopropenone sensitization with weekly scalp DPC. Those who donated were patients with alopecia, 18 to 70 years of age, and suitable for DPC. V lost 2 bases to trimming and J lost 6 bases, with 6 bases between them. CDR1 is SGHAT and CDR2 is FQNNGV in the germline V gene. The CDR3 covers 12 residues. This clonotype was observed many times. What it recognizes is unknown.

This receptor was identified in a young man with alopecia areata. Some clones in this sample may be carry-over from other donors' samples. The J gene is TRBJ2-3, the V gene TRBV11-2; no definite D call. The sample consisted of whole blood, taken in connection with sensitization to the hapten diphenylcyclopropenone (DPC). The CDR3 sequence: CASSLMGDTQYF. The CDR3 nucleotides are TGTGCCAGCAGCTTAATGGGTGATACGCAGTATTTT.